The following is a TCR beta chain sequence with its context. The sample is drawn from a study of monozygotic twins with inflammatory bowel disease. TCRdb re-called the 5' RACE reads and catalogs CDR3 proteins one per entry, DNA excluded. The sample's table shows some 330,000 distinct CDR3 sequences. The germline gives CDR1 MNHEY, CDR2 SVGEGT. This CDR3 has 15 residues. This chain connects TRBV6-2 or TRBV6-3 to TRBJ2-7; as DNA is missing, the TRBD2 call by TCRdb cannot be tested. The source material was blood. This receptor was obtained from a human donor with ulcerative colitis or Crohn's disease, or a healthy co-twin of an affected twin (not recorded which). The CDR3 sequence is CASSYSSGGAYEQYF.